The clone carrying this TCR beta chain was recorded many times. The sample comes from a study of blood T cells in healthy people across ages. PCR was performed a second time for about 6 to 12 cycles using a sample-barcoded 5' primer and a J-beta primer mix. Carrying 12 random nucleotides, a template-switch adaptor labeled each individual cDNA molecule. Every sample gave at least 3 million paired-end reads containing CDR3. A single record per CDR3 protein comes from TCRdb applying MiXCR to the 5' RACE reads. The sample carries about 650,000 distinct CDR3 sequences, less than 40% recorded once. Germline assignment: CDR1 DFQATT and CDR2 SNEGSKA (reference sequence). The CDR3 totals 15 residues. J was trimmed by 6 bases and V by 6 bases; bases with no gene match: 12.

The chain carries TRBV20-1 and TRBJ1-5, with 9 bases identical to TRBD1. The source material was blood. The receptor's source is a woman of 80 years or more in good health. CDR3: CSARITGGVGQPQHF. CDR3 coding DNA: TGCAGTGCGCGAATTACAGGGGGCGTCGGTCAGCCCCAGCATTTT.